This passage covers 25 T cell receptor beta chains from one sample sequenced in a study of shared clonotypes between healthy human individuals. Libraries were prepared by immunoSEQ multiplex PCR; TCRdb keeps only in-frame clonotypes and omits some of them. The sample records 2 million to 2.5 million clones, 85% to 95% being singletons. Sequencing used naive CD4+ T cells from PBMCs. Subset here: CD45RA+ positively selected. The receptors derive from a man between 18 and 29 years old in good health. Some clones in this sample may be carry-over from other donors' samples.

Note on this clone: Other DNA sequences of this sample code for an identical CDR3. This chain links TRBV7-3 with TRBJ2-3; D may be TRBD1 (5 bases). CDR3 length: 13 amino acids. V shed 8 bases and J shed 1 base, with 10 bases lying between them. The germline CDR1 and CDR2 sequences are SGHTA and FQGTGA. The CDR3 nucleotides are TGTGCCAGCTCCTCACAGGGCACAGATACGCAGTATTTT. Residues: CASSSQGTDTQYF.

The chain carries TRBV2 and TRBJ1-6, with 8 bases that match TRBD1. V was pared by 3 bases and J by 7 bases, with 8 bases of the junction left unmatched. Germline V CDR1 and CDR2: SNHLY, FYNNEI. The CDR3 covers 16 residues. The CDR3 DNA follows: TGTGCCAGCAGTGACATCCGGACAGGGAACAATTCACCCCTCCACTTT. Encoded protein: CASSDIRTGNNSPLHF.

This chain uses TRBV5-1 with TRBJ2-1, with D uncertain. In germline, CDR1 is SGHRS, CDR2 YFSETQ. The CDR3 extends over 14 amino acids. V was pared by 4 bases and J by 9 bases, with 17 bases between. CDR3 in amino acids: CASSVDIGWVEQFF. CDR3 in DNA: TGCGCCAGCAGCGTGGATATAGGCTGGGTTGAGCAGTTCTTC.

The chain combines TRBV11-2 with TRBJ2-1; 9 nucleotides agree with TRBD1. The length of the CDR3 is 14 residues. From germline, CDR1 is SGHAT and CDR2 FQNNGV. Losses at the gene ends were 0 bases for V and 10 bases for J; bases not matched to a gene: 4. The CDR3 region has the DNA TGTGCCAGCAGCTTAGACCCTGGGACAGGGGAGCAGTTCTTC. Translated, it gives CASSLDPGTGEQFF.

J is TRBJ1-1 and V is TRBV7-8; D is ambiguous. There are 12 residues in the CDR3. Germline V CDR1 and CDR2: SGHVS, FQNEAQ. V lost 3 bases to trimming and J lost 4 bases, with 6 bases between them. As DNA, the CDR3 is TGTGCCAGCAGCTTTCATCGCACTGAAGCTTTCTTT. Translated, it gives CASSFHRTEAFF.

Only one count was recorded for this clone. V and J are TRBV5-1 and TRBJ2-3; D is ambiguous. With 0 bases removed from V and 4 bases from J, the gap between germline ends came to 6 bases. The CDR3 runs to 13 residues. Germline CDR1 SGHRS, CDR2 YFSETQ. The CDR3 nucleotides read TGCGCCAGCAGCTTGGTACTGTCAGATACGCAGTATTTT. This translates into CASSLVLSDTQYF.

The chain couples TRBV29-1 to TRBJ1-1; D may be TRBD1 (5 bases). Trimming took off 7 bases at V and 4 bases at J, with 10 bases between the two ends. Germline CDR1 reads SQVTM; CDR2 reads ANQGSEA. CDR3 size: 11 residues. CDR3: CSASGGTEAFF. The CDR3 DNA reads TGCAGCGCGTCCGGGGGCACTGAAGCTTTCTTT.

The chain joins TRBV10-3 to TRBJ2-1, with D tentatively TRBD1 (5 bases). Germline lookup yields CDR1 ENHRY and CDR2 SYGVKD. The CDR3 has 15 amino acids. Trimming left V 4 bases short and J 7 bases short, with 17 bases between. In DNA, the CDR3 is TGTGCCATCAGTGTCATAAACCTTAGGGGAAATGAGCAGTTCTTC. Amino acids: CAISVINLRGNEQFF.

The genes are TRBV30 and TRBJ2-5; 8 nucleotides line up with TRBD2. The CDR3 has 14 amino acids. V shed 0 bases, J shed 7 bases, and the junction held 7 bases outside the gene matches. Germline CDR1 is GTSNPN and CDR2 is SVGIG (reference sequence). The DNA of the CDR3 is TGTGCCTGGAGTGTACTAGCGGTGGGGGGGACCCAGTACTTC. Translated: CAWSVLAVGGTQYF.

This chain connects TRBV28 to TRBJ2-5; 14 bases align to TRBD2. Germline V CDR1 and CDR2: MDHEN, SYDVKM. Losses at the gene ends were 6 bases for V and 6 bases for J; bases not matched to a gene: 6. This CDR3 is 15 amino acids long. Written as DNA, the CDR3 is TGTGCCAGCAGCGCTGGGACTAGCGGGAGTCAGACCCAGTACTTC. Its protein product is CASSAGTSGSQTQYF.

The chain couples TRBV7-9 to TRBJ1-1, with TRBD1 as a possible D gene (5 bases). CDR1 SEHNR and CDR2 FQNEAQ come from the germline V gene (reference sequence). V lost 4 bases to trimming and J lost 5 bases, with 17 bases between them. The CDR3 is made up of 15 amino acids. CDR3 region: CASSWGSAGGTEAFF. CDR3 DNA sequence: TGTGCCAGCAGCTGGGGGTCCGCCGGGGGGACTGAAGCTTTCTTT.

V usage is TRBV10-3 and J usage is TRBJ2-2; the D is unclear. The CDR3 spans 16 residues. Germline CDR1 ENHRY, CDR2 SYGVKD. Trimming pared 8 bases from V and 6 bases from J, leaving 22 bases between. This CDR3 is CAIGPRSESPAGELFF. CDR3 nucleotides: TGTGCCATCGGTCCCCGAAGCGAGTCGCCCGCCGGGGAGCTGTTTTTT.

The chain recombines TRBV25-1 with TRBJ2-1; TRBD2 agrees at 13 bases. V lost 5 bases, J lost 9 bases, and 7 bases stayed unmatched. Per germline, CDR1 MGHDK and CDR2 SYGVNS. The CDR3 runs to 15 residues. Here the CDR3 DNA reads TGTGCCAGCAGTTCACTAGCGGGAGGGCGGGGTGAGCAGTTCTTC. Translated, it gives CASSSLAGGRGEQFF.

The CDR3 nucleotides read TGTGCCTGGAGTAGGTGGGACCGTTACAATGAGCAGTTCTTC. This encodes CAWSRWDRYNEQFF. This rearrangement joins TRBV30 to TRBJ2-1, with D perhaps matching TRBD1 or TRBD2 (5 bases each). Deletions cut 2 bases from V and 4 bases from J, with 12 bases between. Germline lookup yields CDR1 GTSNPN and CDR2 SVGIG (reference sequence). The CDR3 length is 14 residues.

The chain recombines TRBV6-5 with TRBJ1-2, with 7 bases that match TRBD1. The CDR3 covers 15 residues. Germline CDR1 and CDR2: MNHEY and SVGAGI. V was clipped by 0 bases and J by 6 bases; unmatched bases: 7. The CDR3 DNA sequence: TGTGCCAGCAGTTACTCAGACAGGGATCTGAATGGCTACACCTTC. Amino acids: CASSYSDRDLNGYTF.

The chain employs TRBV7-8 and TRBJ2-1; weak D call: TRBD2 (6 bases). The CDR3 consists of 16 residues. The ends were cut back, 1 base at V and 1 base at J, with 11 bases in the middle. The germline V gene has CDR1 SGHVS and CDR2 FQNEAQ. The CDR3 coding sequence is TGTGCCAGCAGCTTAGGGCGGGGCGCATCCTACAATGAGCAGTTCTTC. It codes for CASSLGRGASYNEQFF.

The CDR3 loop is CASSPPARVPSYEQYF. The CDR3 coding sequence is TGTGCCAGCTCACCACCAGCCAGGGTACCCTCCTACGAGCAGTACTTC. The chain uses TRBV18 and TRBJ2-7, with D perhaps matching TRBD1 (5 bases). Looked up from germline, CDR1 is KGHSH and CDR2 is LQKENI. The CDR3 runs 16 residues. V dropped 0 bases and J dropped 0 bases, with 12 bases sitting between them.

This clone turned up a few times. The CDR3 DNA is TGCGCCAGCAGCTTGTACAGGACGAACACTGAAGCTTTCTTT. Its translation is CASSLYRTNTEAFF. The chain has TRBV5-1 and TRBJ1-1; a possible D gene is TRBD1 (5 bases). In germline, CDR1 is SGHRS, CDR2 YFSETQ. V lost 1 base and J 1 base, leaving 8 bases between the germline ends. CDR3 length: 14 residues.

The chain combines TRBV5-1 with TRBJ1-2, with TRBD1 identical over 12 bases. The CDR3 extends over 14 amino acids. CDR1 is SGHRS and CDR2 is YFSETQ in the germline V gene. The junction had 5 bases not matched to a gene; V was cut back by 5 bases and J by 6 bases. The CDR3 spells CASREGTGGDGYTF. The CDR3 DNA sequence: TGCGCCAGCAGGGAAGGGACAGGGGGCGATGGCTACACCTTC.

The rearrangement joins TRBV5-1 to TRBJ2-7; 10 nucleotides line up with TRBD1. Germline values: CDR1 SGHRS, CDR2 YFSETQ. Trimming took 2 bases from V and 2 from J; bases not matched to a gene: 7. This CDR3 is built from 16 residues. The CDR3 coding sequence is TGCGCCAGCAGCTTTTCTTCCGGGACAGGGGCCTACGAGCAGTACTTC. Translating gives CASSFSSGTGAYEQYF. Drawing the rest from reference TRBV5-1 and TRBJ2-7, the complete variable domain is KAGVTQTPRYLIKTRGQQVTLSCSPISGHRSVSWYQQTPGQGLQFLFEYFSETQRNKGNFPGRFSGRQFSNSRSEMNVSTLELGDSALYLCASSFSSGTGAYEQYFGPGTRLTVT.

V usage is TRBV7-2 and J usage is TRBJ2-3; 7 bases align to TRBD1. This CDR3 contains 17 residues. In germline, CDR1 is SGHTA, CDR2 FQGNSA. V was clipped by 1 base and J by 0 bases; unmatched bases: 7. The CDR3 sequence: CASSLVGTATSTDTQYF. CDR3 bases: TGTGCCAGCAGCTTAGTCGGGACAGCAACTAGCACAGATACGCAGTATTTT.

This chain joins TRBV28 and TRBJ2-7, with 8 bases aligning to TRBD1. J was trimmed by 4 bases and V by 4 bases; bases with no gene match: 3. CDR1 is MDHEN and CDR2 is SYDVKM in the germline V gene. The CDR3 has 13 amino acids. The CDR3 here is CASSSGQEYEQYF. The CDR3 bases are TGTGCCAGCAGTTCGGGACAGGAATACGAGCAGTACTTC.

V and J are TRBV6-5 and TRBJ1-2, with D tentatively TRBD1 (6 bases). This CDR3 spans 14 amino acids. V was shortened by 2 bases and J by 6 bases, with 13 bases between the two germline ends. Germline loops: CDR1 MNHEY, CDR2 SVGAGI. This CDR3 is CASSYRGRLDGYTF. The DNA for the CDR3 is TGTGCCAGCAGTTACCGGGGGCGTTTGGATGGCTACACCTTC.

This chain uses TRBV2 with TRBJ2-7; D is ambiguous. The germline V gene encodes CDR1 SNHLY and CDR2 FYNNEI. V was shortened by 7 bases and J by 3 bases, with 10 bases between the two germline ends. The CDR3 spans 12 residues. CDR3 sequence (DNA): TGTGCCAGCAATCACGATGACTACGAGCAGTACTTC. Protein product: CASNHDDYEQYF.

The chain employs TRBV5-1 and TRBJ2-5; 8 positions agree with TRBD1. Per the germline V gene, CDR1 is SGHRS and CDR2 is YFSETQ. Losses at the gene ends were 5 bases for V and 5 bases for J; bases not matched to a gene: 8. This CDR3 has 14 amino acids. CDR3 loop: CASSRTGIGETQYF. The CDR3 DNA follows: TGCGCCAGCAGTCGGACAGGGATAGGGGAGACCCAGTACTTC.